This T cell receptor (beta chain) was identified during a study of T cell responses to AZD1222 COVID-19 vaccine. Produced via immunoSEQ multiplex PCR; TCRdb's table is partial and in-frame only. The data hold 150,000 to 200,000 clones, with 94% observed a single time. There are 13 residues in the CDR3. From germline, CDR1 is SEHNR and CDR2 FQNEAQ (reference sequence). With 1 base removed from V and 2 bases from J, the gap between germline ends came to 6 bases. The sequences come from peripheral blood, collected on day 0 of AZD1222 vaccination. The TCR sequence derives from an adult in good health. The rearrangement links TRBV7-9 to TRBJ2-7; D ambiguous. The CDR3: CASSLGGTYEQYF. The CDR3 nucleotides are TGTGCCAGCAGCTTAGGGGGAACCTACGAGCAGTACTTC.